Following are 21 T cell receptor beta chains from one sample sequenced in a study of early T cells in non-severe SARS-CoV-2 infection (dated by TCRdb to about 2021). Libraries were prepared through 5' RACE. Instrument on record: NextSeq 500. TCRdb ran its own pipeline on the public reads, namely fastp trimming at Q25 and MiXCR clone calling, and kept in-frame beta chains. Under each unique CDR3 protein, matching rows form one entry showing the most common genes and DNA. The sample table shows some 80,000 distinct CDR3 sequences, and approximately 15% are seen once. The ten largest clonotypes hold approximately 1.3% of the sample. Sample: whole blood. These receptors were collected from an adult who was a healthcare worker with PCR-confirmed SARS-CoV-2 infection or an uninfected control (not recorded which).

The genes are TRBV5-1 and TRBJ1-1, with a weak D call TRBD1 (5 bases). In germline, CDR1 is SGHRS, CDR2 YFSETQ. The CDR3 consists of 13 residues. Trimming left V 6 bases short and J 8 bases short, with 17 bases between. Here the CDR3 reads CASTTQGASEAFF. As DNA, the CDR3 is TGCGCCAGCACCACTCAAGGGGCCTCAGAAGCTTTCTTT.

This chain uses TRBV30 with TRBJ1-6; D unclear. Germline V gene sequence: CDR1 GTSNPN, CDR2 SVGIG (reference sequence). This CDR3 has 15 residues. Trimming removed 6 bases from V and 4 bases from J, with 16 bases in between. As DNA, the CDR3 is TGTGCCTGTCGACTCCAGACCCCATATAATTCACCCCTCCACTTT. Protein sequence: CACRLQTPYNSPLHF. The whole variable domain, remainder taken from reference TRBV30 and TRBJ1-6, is SQTIHQWPATLVQPVGSPLSLECTVEGTSNPNLYWYRQAAGRGLQLLFYSVGIGQISSEVPQNLSASRPQDRQFILSSKKLLLSDSGFYLCACRLQTPYNSPLHFGNGTRLTVT.

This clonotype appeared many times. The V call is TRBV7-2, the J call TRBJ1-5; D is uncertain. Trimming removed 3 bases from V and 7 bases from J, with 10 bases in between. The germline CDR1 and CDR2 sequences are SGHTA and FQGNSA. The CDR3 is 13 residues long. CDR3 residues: CASSFRVGQPQHF. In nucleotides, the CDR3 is TGTGCCAGCAGCTTTCGGGTGGGGCAGCCCCAGCATTTT.

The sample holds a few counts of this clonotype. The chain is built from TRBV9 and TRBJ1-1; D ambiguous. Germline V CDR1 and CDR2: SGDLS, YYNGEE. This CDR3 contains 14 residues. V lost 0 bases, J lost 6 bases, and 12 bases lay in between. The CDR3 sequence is CASSVDPWKAEAFF. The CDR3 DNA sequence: TGTGCCAGCAGCGTAGACCCCTGGAAGGCTGAAGCTTTCTTT.

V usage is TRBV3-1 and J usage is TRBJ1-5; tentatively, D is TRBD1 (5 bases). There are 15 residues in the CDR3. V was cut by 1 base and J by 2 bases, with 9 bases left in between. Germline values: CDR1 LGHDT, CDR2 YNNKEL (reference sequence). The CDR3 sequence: CASSQGGEGNQPQHF. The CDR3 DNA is TGTGCCAGCAGCCAAGGAGGGGAGGGCAATCAGCCCCAGCATTTT.

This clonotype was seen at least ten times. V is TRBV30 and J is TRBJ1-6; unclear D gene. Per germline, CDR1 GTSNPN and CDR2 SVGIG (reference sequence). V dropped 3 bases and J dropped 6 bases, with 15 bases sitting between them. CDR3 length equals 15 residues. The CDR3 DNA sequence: TGTGCCTGGAGGCTAACGCACGGTGCTAATTCACCCCTCCACTTT. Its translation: CAWRLTHGANSPLHF.

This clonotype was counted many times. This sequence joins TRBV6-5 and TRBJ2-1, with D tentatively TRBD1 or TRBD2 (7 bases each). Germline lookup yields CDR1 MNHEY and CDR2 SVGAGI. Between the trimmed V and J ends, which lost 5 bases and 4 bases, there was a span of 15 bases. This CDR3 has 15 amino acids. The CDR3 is CASSRTQGGYNEQFF. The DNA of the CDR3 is TGTGCCAGCAGTCGCACCCAGGGGGGGTACAATGAGCAGTTCTTC.

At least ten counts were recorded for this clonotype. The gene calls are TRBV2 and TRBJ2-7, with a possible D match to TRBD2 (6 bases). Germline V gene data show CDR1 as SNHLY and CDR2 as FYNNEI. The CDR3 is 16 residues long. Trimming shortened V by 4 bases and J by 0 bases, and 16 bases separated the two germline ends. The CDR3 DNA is TGTGCCAGCAGTGCGGGACTCGACTTTAGCTCCTACGAGCAGTACTTC. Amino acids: CASSAGLDFSSYEQYF.

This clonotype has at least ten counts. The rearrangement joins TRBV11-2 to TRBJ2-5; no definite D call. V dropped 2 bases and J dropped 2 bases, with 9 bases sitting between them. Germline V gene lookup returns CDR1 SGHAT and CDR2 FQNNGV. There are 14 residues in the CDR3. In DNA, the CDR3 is TGTGCCAGCAGCTTATGGACGGAACAAGAGACCCAGTACTTC. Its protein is CASSLWTEQETQYF.

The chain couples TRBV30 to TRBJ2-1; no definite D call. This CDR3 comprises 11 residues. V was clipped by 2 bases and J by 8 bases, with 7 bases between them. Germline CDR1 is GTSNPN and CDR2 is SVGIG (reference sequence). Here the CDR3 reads CAWSYKDEQFF. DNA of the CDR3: TGTGCCTGGAGTTACAAGGATGAGCAGTTCTTC.

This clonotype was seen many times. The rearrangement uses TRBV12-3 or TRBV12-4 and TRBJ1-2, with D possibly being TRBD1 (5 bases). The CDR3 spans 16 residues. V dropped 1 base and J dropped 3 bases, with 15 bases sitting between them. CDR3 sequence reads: CASSLEGGRAYYGYTF. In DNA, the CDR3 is TGTGCCAGCAGTTTAGAAGGAGGCAGGGCTTACTATGGCTACACCTTC.

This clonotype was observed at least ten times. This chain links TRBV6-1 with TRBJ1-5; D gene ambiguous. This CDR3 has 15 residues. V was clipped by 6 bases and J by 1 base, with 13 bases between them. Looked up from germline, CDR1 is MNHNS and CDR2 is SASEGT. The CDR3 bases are TGTGCCAGCAGCTTAACAGCGGGCAGCAATCAGCCCCAGCATTTT. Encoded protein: CASSLTAGSNQPQHF.

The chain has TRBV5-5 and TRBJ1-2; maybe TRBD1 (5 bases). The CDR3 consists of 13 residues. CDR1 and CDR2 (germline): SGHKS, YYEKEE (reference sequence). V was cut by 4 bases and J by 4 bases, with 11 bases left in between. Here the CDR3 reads CASSPGPSYGYTF. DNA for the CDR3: TGTGCCAGCAGCCCGGGACCTAGCTATGGCTACACCTTC.

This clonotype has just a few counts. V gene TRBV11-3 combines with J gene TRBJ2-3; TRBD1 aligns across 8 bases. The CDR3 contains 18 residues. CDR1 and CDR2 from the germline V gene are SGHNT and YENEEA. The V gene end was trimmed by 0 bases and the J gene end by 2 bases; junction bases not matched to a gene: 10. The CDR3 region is CASSLDRRQGPSTDTQYF. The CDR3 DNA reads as TGTGCCAGCAGCTTAGATCGGAGACAGGGGCCGTCCACAGATACGCAGTATTTT.

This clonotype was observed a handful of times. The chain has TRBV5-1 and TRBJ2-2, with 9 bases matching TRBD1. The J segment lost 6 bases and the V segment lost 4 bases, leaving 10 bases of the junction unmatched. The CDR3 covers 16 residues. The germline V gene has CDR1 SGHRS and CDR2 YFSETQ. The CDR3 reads CASSPRPGQGAGELFF. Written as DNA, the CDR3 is TGCGCCAGCAGCCCCCGACCGGGACAGGGTGCCGGGGAGCTGTTTTTT.

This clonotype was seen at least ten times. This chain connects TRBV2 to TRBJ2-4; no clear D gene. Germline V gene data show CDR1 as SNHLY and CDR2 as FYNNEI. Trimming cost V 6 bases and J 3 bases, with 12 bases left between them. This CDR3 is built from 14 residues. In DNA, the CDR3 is TGTGCCAGCAGGATTGAGTCCCTCAAAAACATTCAGTACTTC. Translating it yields CASRIESLKNIQYF.

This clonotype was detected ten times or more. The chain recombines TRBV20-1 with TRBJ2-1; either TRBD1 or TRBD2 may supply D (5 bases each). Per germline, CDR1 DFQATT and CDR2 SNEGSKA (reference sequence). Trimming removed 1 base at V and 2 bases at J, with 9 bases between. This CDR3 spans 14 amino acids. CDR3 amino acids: CSARGGNAYNEQFF. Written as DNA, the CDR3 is TGCAGTGCTAGAGGGGGGAACGCCTACAATGAGCAGTTCTTC.

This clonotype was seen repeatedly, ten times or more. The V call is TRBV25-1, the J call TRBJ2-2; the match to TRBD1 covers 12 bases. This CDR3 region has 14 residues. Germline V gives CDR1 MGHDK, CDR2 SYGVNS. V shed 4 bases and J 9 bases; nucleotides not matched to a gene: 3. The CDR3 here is CASSVGQGARELFF. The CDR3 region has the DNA TGTGCCAGCAGTGTGGGACAGGGGGCTAGGGAGCTGTTTTTT.

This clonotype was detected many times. The CDR3 loop is CASSFGRRSNQPQHF. CDR3 nucleotides: TGTGCCAGCAGCTTCGGACGGAGAAGCAATCAGCCCCAGCATTTT. The chain recombines TRBV5-8 with TRBJ1-5; D unresolved. Trimming took 2 bases from V and 1 from J, leaving 10 bases between them. CDR3 length equals 15 residues. Germline V gene sequence: CDR1 SGHTS, CDR2 YDEGEE.

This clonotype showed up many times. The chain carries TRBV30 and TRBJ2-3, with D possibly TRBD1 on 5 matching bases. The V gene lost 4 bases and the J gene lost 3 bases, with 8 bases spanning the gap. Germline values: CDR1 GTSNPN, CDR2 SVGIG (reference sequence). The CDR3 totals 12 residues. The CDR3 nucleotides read TGTGCCTGGAAGGGGCAGACAGATACGCAGTATTTT. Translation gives CAWKGQTDTQYF.

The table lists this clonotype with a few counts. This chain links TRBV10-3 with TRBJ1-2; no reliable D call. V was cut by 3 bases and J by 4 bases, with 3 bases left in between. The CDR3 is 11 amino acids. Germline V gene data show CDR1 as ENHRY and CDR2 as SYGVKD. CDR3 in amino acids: CAISDSYGYTF. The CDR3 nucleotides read TGTGCCATCAGTGACAGCTATGGCTACACCTTC.